These T cell receptor beta chains were read from a single sample in a study of radiation and T cells in renal cell carcinoma. Libraries were prepared by immunoSEQ multiplex PCR; TCRdb keeps only in-frame clonotypes and omits some of them. The sample holds some 43,000 clones, 80% to 85% seen once. The sample was blood, taken from a patient whose treatment included radiotherapy and nephrectomy. These receptors were taken from a woman aged 70 to 79 with renal cell carcinoma. The CDR3 runs from the conserved cysteine through the conserved F or W. Fields, in order: clone size, V gene, D gene, J gene, CDR3 DNA, CDR3 protein. The D gene is left open where the match is weak. Rows may omit the clone size; those that give it use once, few, many or a size class.

-	TRBV12-5	-	TRBJ2-7	TGTGCTAGTGGTTTGGTACTGGGGGGATCCAACTACGAGCAGTACTTC	CASGLVLGGSNYEQYF
-	TRBV6-1	TRBD1	TRBJ2-7	TGTGCCAGCAGTGAAACCCTAGGACAGGGTTCGTACGAGCAGTACTTC	CASSETLGQGSYEQYF
-	TRBV5-4	TRBD1	TRBJ1-6	TGTGCCAGCAGCACAAACAGGGGCTCCTATAATTCACCCCTCCACTTT	CASSTNRGSYNSPLHF
once	TRBV6-1	TRBD1	TRBJ2-3	TGTGCCAGCAGTGCTACTCAGGGGGCAGGCAGCACAGATACGCAGTATTTT	CASSATQGAGSTDTQYF
few	TRBV6-1	TRBD2	TRBJ2-7	TGTGCCAGCAGTACTCTAGCGGGAGGGCCCTACGAGCAGTACTTC	CASSTLAGGPYEQYF
-	TRBV9	-	TRBJ2-7	TGTGCCAGCAGCCCAAGGGGCAGGGAGGTTGGCGAGCAGTACTTC	CASSPRGREVGEQYF
-	TRBV21-1	-	TRBJ1-1	TGTGCCAGCTCCAAGAAGGGGAAAACAGTGAACACTGAAGCTTTCTTT	CASSKKGKTVNTEAFF
-	TRBV6-6	-	TRBJ1-1	TGTGCCAGCAGTCATCAGGGGAACACTGAAGCTTTCTTT	CASSHQGNTEAFF
-	TRBV5-4	TRBD2	TRBJ2-5	TGTGCCAGCAGTCCGACTAGCGGTAAGACCCAGTACTTC	CASSPTSGKTQYF
-	TRBV7-7	-	TRBJ1-2	TGTGCCAGCAGCACCATCCGGACGGCGAACTATGGCTACACCTTC	CASSTIRTANYGYTF
-	TRBV7-8	TRBD1	TRBJ1-6	TGTGCCAGCAGCCCAAGGGGACAGGGCCGAAGCTCCTATAATTCACCCCTCCACTTT	CASSPRGQGRSSYNSPLHF
-	TRBV7-9	TRBD2	TRBJ2-5	TGTGCCAGCAGCTTAACGGGAGGAGAGACCCAGTACTTC	CASSLTGGETQYF
-	TRBV7-2	-	TRBJ1-1	TGTGCCAGCAGCTTACTGGGCCAGCCAGGGACTGAAGCTTTCTTT	CASSLLGQPGTEAFF
-	TRBV18	-	TRBJ1-1	TGTGCCAGCTCACCCACTTTGGGACAATACACTGAAGCTTTCTTT	CASSPTLGQYTEAFF
-	TRBV19	-	TRBJ2-7	TGTGCCAGTTCTCCCGGGCCAACCTACGAGCAGTACTTC	CASSPGPTYEQYF
-	TRBV6-1	-	TRBJ1-2	TGTGCCAGCAGTGAAGGAGGAGTAGGAGGCTACACCTTC	CASSEGGVGGYTF
-	TRBV11-1	TRBD2	TRBJ2-7	TGTGCCAGCAGCTCCGGACTAGCCGGGGAGCAGTACTTC	CASSSGLAGEQYF
-	TRBV5-1	TRBD2	TRBJ2-1	TGCGCCAGCAGCTACGGACTAGCGGGGGGTCGCGAGCAGTTCTTC	CASSYGLAGGREQFF
-	TRBV4-1	TRBD2	TRBJ2-1	TGCGCCAGCAGCCAGAGCCCTGGACTAGCGAATGAGCAGTTCTTC	CASSQSPGLANEQFF
-	TRBV7-9	-	TRBJ2-7	TGTGCCAGCAGCTTAGAAGGGGGAAGGAACGAGCAGTACTTC	CASSLEGGRNEQYF
once	TRBV29-1	-	TRBJ2-3	TGCAGCGGGGATGGCGGGAGAGGGGGCGGCACAGATACGCAGTATTTT	CSGDGGRGGGTDTQYF
-	TRBV30	-	TRBJ2-3	TGTGCCTGGAACGGGGGTACAGATACGCAGTATTTT	CAWNGGTDTQYF
-	TRBV5-1	TRBD2	TRBJ2-1	TGCGCCAGCAGCCCCTCGGTGGCGGCGGGGGGCAATGAGCAGTTCTTC	CASSPSVAAGGNEQFF
-	TRBV2	TRBD2	TRBJ2-3	TGTGCCAGCAGTCTCCCTAGCGGGAGAACAGATACGCAGTATTTT	CASSLPSGRTDTQYF
once	TRBV5-1	TRBD1	TRBJ2-5	TGCGCCAGCAGTCATCCCGGGACAGGGGGCGGGATATTAGAGACCCAGTACTTC	CASSHPGTGGGILETQYF
-	TRBV6-5	TRBD2	TRBJ2-1	TGTGCCAGCAGTTTTAGCGGGAGCTCCTACAATGAGCAGTTCTTC	CASSFSGSSYNEQFF